Below are 19 T cell receptor beta chains sequenced from a single sample in a study of blood T cell repertoires in COVID-19. Repertoires were generated with immunoSEQ multiplex PCR, while TCRdb's copy carries only in-frame clones and drops some. The table shows 90,000 to 140,000 clones, with around 81% occurring only once. The specimen was peripheral blood. The receptors come from a man at least 80 years old with acute or convalescent COVID-19.

This sequence joins TRBV9 and TRBJ1-2, with D perhaps matching TRBD1 (5 bases). Germline V CDR1 and CDR2: SGDLS, YYNGEE. This CDR3 comprises 13 residues. Trimming shortened V by 0 bases and J by 6 bases, and 9 bases separated the two germline ends. This CDR3 reads CASSVEGRNGYTF. The DNA of the CDR3 is TGTGCCAGCAGCGTAGAGGGGAGGAATGGCTACACCTTC.

V is TRBV2 and J is TRBJ1-1; possible D gene TRBD1, 5 bases. The length of the CDR3 is 15 residues. CDR1 SNHLY and CDR2 FYNNEI come from the germline V gene. The ends were cut back, 7 bases at V and 0 bases at J, with 15 bases in the middle. The CDR3 loop reads CASTGQGSLNTEAFF. CDR3 DNA: TGTGCCAGCACAGGGCAGGGCTCATTGAACACTGAAGCTTTCTTT.

The V and J genes are TRBV3-1 (or the pseudogene TRBV3-2) and TRBJ2-7; no clear D. The length of the CDR3 is 14 residues. Germline CDR1 is LGHDT and CDR2 is YNNKEL (reference sequence). The V and J ends lost 0 bases and 1 base respectively, with 7 bases between them. The CDR3 protein is CASSQEAVSYEQYF. The CDR3 DNA sequence: TGTGCCAGCAGCCAAGAGGCAGTTTCCTACGAGCAGTACTTC.

The chain recombines TRBV2 with TRBJ2-2; 7 nucleotides align to TRBD1. With 7 bases clipped from V and 5 bases from J, the junction kept 7 bases outside the gene matches. CDR1 is SNHLY, CDR2 FYNNEI, per germline. This CDR3 contains 14 residues. This chain's CDR3 is CASNRQGQTGELFF. DNA of the CDR3: TGTGCCAGCAACCGACAGGGCCAAACCGGGGAGCTGTTTTTT.

V gene TRBV12-5 combines with J gene TRBJ1-5; 10 bases are a match to TRBD1. Germline-derived CDR1 and CDR2 are LGHNT and FRNRAP. This CDR3 spans 16 amino acids. J gave up 1 base and V 1 base, and 1 base lay outside the gene matches. The CDR3 protein is CASGLGQGASNQPQHF. Here the CDR3 DNA reads TGTGCTAGTGGTTTGGGACAGGGGGCAAGCAATCAGCCCCAGCATTTT.

This chain connects TRBV7-8 to TRBJ2-5; 8 bases are a match to TRBD1. The CDR3 spans 16 residues. Germline values: CDR1 SGHVS, CDR2 FQNEAQ. V gave up 3 bases and J gave up 2 bases; unmatched junction bases: 8. The CDR3 DNA sequence: TGTGCCAGCAGCTTGGCAATTACAGGGGGGCAAGAGACCCAGTACTTC. Protein sequence: CASSLAITGGQETQYF.

This clone was picked up a small number of times. The rearrangement joins TRBV3-1 (or the pseudogene TRBV3-2) to TRBJ1-1; D gene unclear. The CDR3 extends over 12 amino acids. The germline V and J ends were trimmed by 4 bases and 2 bases, with 5 bases remaining between them. Germline V lookup: CDR1 LGHDT, CDR2 YNNKEL (reference sequence). The CDR3 bases are TGTGCCAGCAGCCGCTATAACACTGAAGCTTTCTTT. It encodes CASSRYNTEAFF.

V and J are TRBV5-4 and TRBJ2-1; D remains unclear. Between the trimmed V and J ends, which lost 2 bases and 0 bases, there was a span of 9 bases. Germline CDR1 SGHNT, CDR2 YYREEE (reference sequence). The CDR3 runs 15 residues. The CDR3 loop is CASSFRLSSYNEQFF. The CDR3 bases are TGTGCCAGCAGCTTTCGGTTGAGCTCCTACAATGAGCAGTTCTTC.

The V and J genes are TRBV28 and TRBJ2-2; perhaps TRBD2 as D (6 bases). The CDR3 consists of 16 residues. The germline V gene has CDR1 MDHEN and CDR2 SYDVKM. V was trimmed by 4 bases and J by 2 bases, leaving 14 bases between them. The chain's CDR3 is CASSSPFGTNTGELFF. For the CDR3, the DNA is TGTGCCAGCAGTTCCCCTTTCGGGACTAACACCGGGGAGCTGTTTTTT. The complete variable domain, with remaining parts taken from reference TRBV28 and TRBJ2-2, reads DVKVTQSSRYLVKRTGEKVFLECVQDMDHENMFWYRQDPGLGLRLIYFSYDVKMKEKGDIPEGYSVSREKKERFSLILESASTNQTSMYLCASSSPFGTNTGELFFGEGSRLTVL.

The V and J genes are TRBV19 and TRBJ2-7; tentatively, D is TRBD1 (6 bases). Germline CDR1 is LNHDA and CDR2 is SQIVND (reference sequence). This CDR3 spans 13 amino acids. The V end was cut by 3 bases, the J end by 2 bases, with 8 bases between. The CDR3: CASSMSGAYEQYF. CDR3 sequence (DNA): TGTGCCAGTAGTATGTCAGGGGCCTACGAGCAGTACTTC.

The chain joins TRBV14 to TRBJ1-3; D is unresolved. The germline V and J ends were trimmed by 3 bases and 0 bases, with 9 bases remaining between them. The germline V gene has CDR1 SGHDN and CDR2 FVKESK. The CDR3 consists of 15 residues. DNA for the CDR3: TGTGCCAGCAGCCATGTTTTTAACTCTGGAAACACCATATATTTT. This codes for CASSHVFNSGNTIYF.

The CDR3 nucleotides read TGTGCCAGCAGTGATCAGAATGCTCAGCCCCAGCATTTT. Residues: CASSDQNAQPQHF. V usage is TRBV2 and J usage is TRBJ1-5; D gene unclear. Germline loops: CDR1 SNHLY, CDR2 FYNNEI. V lost 3 bases, J lost 6 bases, and 9 bases lay in between. The CDR3 covers 13 residues.

This clone was counted a few times. This sequence joins TRBV18 and TRBJ1-1, with TRBD1 identical over 7 bases. V shed 3 bases, J shed 0 bases, and the junction held 10 bases outside the gene matches. This CDR3 has 17 amino acids. Germline V gene data show CDR1 as KGHSH and CDR2 as LQKENI. As DNA, the CDR3 is TGTGCCAGCTCACCGGCCGGGACAGTACTTATGAACACTGAAGCTTTCTTT. This translates into CASSPAGTVLMNTEAFF.

The V and J genes are TRBV29-1 and TRBJ2-7, with a possible D match to TRBD2 (6 bases). Trimming removed 2 bases at V and 5 bases at J, with 10 bases between. Germline-derived CDR1 and CDR2 are SQVTM and ANQGSEA. This CDR3 comprises 12 residues. CDR3 protein: CSVELGGNEQYF. CDR3 coding DNA: TGCAGCGTTGAATTGGGGGGAAACGAGCAGTACTTC.

The chain is built from TRBV16 and TRBJ2-1; TRBD1 matches 7 bases. V gave up 1 base and J gave up 3 bases; unmatched junction bases: 3. The CDR3 sequence is 15 residues long. Germline CDR1 KGHSY, CDR2 FQNENV. In nucleotides, the CDR3 is TGTGCCAGCAGCCAATTCGGGACAGACTACAATGAGCAGTTCTTC. Its protein is CASSQFGTDYNEQFF.

The chain joins TRBV5-1 to TRBJ2-1, with 7 bases identical to TRBD1. Germline CDR1 SGHRS, CDR2 YFSETQ. The CDR3 sequence is 14 residues long. The V and J ends lost 0 bases and 5 bases, in that order; junction bases with no gene match: 2. The CDR3 here is CASSLGGTDNEQFF. CDR3 in DNA: TGCGCCAGCAGCTTGGGTGGGACAGACAATGAGCAGTTCTTC.

The chain recombines TRBV10-3 with TRBJ1-4; 8 nucleotides line up with TRBD1. Germline values: CDR1 ENHRY, CDR2 SYGVKD. The V and J ends lost 4 bases and 8 bases, in that order; junction bases with no gene match: 9. This CDR3 region has 15 residues. CDR3 nucleotides: TGTGCCATCAGTGCAGGACAGGGAAGTCCCGAAAAACTGTTTTTT. It yields the protein CAISAGQGSPEKLFF.

The rearrangement joins TRBV5-4 to TRBJ2-6; D may be TRBD1 (6 bases). The CDR3 has 17 residues. Germline CDR1 and CDR2: SGHNT and YYREEE (reference sequence). V lost 4 bases and J 1 base, leaving 15 bases between the germline ends. In nucleotides, the CDR3 is TGTGCCAGCAGCGCCAATATTCAGGGGTCTGGGGCCAACGTCCTGACTTTC. Its protein is CASSANIQGSGANVLTF.

V usage is TRBV7-9 and J usage is TRBJ2-7; D possibly corresponds to TRBD1 (5 bases). Germline CDR1 reads SEHNR; CDR2 reads FQNEAQ (reference sequence). CDR3 length: 14 amino acids. Between the trimmed V and J ends, which lost 1 base and 3 bases, there was a span of 10 bases. The CDR3 here is CASSLGGVNYEQYF. CDR3 DNA sequence: TGTGCCAGCAGCTTAGGGGGCGTAAACTACGAGCAGTACTTC.